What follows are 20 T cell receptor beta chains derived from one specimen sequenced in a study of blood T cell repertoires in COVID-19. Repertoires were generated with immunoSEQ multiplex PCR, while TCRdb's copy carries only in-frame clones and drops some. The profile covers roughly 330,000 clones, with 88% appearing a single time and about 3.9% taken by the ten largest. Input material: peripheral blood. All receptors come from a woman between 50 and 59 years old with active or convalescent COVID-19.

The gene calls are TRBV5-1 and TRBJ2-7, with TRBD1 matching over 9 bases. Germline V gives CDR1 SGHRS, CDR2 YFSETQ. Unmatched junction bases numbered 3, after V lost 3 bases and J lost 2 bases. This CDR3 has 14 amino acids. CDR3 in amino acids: CASSSRDRAYEQYF. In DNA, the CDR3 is TGCGCCAGCAGCTCCCGGGACAGGGCCTACGAGCAGTACTTC.

The CDR3 coding sequence is TGTGCCACCAGCAGAGACAGGGTTGGCTACAATGAGCAGTTCTTC. This gives the protein CATSRDRVGYNEQFF. The chain carries TRBV15 and TRBJ2-1, with D perhaps TRBD1 (5 bases). This CDR3 has 15 amino acids. Germline-derived CDR1 and CDR2 are LNHNV and YYDKDF (reference sequence). The V gene lost 0 bases and the J gene lost 3 bases, with 9 bases spanning the gap.

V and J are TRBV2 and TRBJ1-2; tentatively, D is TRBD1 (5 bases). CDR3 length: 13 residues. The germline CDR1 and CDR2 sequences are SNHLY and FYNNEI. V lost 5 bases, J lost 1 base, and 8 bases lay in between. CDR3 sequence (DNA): TGTGCCAGCAGTATAGACAGTAACTATGGCTACACCTTC. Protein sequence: CASSIDSNYGYTF.

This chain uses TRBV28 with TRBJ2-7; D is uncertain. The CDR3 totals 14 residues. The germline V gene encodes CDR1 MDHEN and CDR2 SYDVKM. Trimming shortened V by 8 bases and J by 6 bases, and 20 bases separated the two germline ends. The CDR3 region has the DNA TGTGCCAGCGGCGCAGAGAAACGTTCGGGCGAGCAGTACTTC. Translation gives CASGAEKRSGEQYF.

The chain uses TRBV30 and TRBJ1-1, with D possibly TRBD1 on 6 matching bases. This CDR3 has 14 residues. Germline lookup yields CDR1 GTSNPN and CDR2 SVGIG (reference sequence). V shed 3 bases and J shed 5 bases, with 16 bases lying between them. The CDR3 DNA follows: TGTGCCTGGAGAAGGCAGGGGATCTTAACTGAAGCTTTCTTT. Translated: CAWRRQGILTEAFF.

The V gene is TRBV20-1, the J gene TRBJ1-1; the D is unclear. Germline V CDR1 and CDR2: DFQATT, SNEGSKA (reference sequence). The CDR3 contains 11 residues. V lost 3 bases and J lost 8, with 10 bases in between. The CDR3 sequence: CSASKESEAFF. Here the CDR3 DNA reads TGCAGTGCTAGTAAGGAGTCCGAAGCTTTCTTT.

This CDR3 is CASALTTGFYGYTF. The CDR3 DNA reads as TGTGCCAGCGCATTGACCACAGGGTTCTATGGCTACACCTTC. The gene calls are TRBV28 and TRBJ1-2, with D possibly matching TRBD1 (6 bases). CDR1 and CDR2 from the germline V gene are MDHEN and SYDVKM. This CDR3 is built from 14 residues. V was cut by 8 bases and J by 4 bases, with 17 bases left in between.

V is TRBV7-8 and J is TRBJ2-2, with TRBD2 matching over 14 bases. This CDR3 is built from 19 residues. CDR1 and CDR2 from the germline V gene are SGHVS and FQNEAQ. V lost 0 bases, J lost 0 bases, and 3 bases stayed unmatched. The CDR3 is CASSLAGTSGSTNTGELFF. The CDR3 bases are TGTGCCAGCAGCTTAGCCGGGACTAGCGGGAGTACGAACACCGGGGAGCTGTTTTTT.

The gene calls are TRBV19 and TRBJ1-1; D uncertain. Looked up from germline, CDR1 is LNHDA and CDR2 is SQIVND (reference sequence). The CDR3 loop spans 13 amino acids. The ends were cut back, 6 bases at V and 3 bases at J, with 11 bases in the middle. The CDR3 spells CASSPGVHTEAFF. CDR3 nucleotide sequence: TGTGCCAGTAGCCCCGGAGTGCACACTGAAGCTTTCTTT.

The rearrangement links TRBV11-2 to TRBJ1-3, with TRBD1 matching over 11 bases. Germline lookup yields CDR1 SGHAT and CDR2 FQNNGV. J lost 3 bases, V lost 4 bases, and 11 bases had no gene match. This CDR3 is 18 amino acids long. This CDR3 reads CASSSNFGQGAGGNTIYF. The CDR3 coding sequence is TGTGCCAGCAGCTCTAATTTCGGACAGGGGGCCGGTGGAAACACCATATATTTT.

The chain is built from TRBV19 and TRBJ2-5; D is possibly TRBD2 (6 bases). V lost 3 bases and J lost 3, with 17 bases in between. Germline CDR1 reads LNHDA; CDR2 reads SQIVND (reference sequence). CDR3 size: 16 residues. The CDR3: CASSMTAWEAKETQYF. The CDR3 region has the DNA TGTGCCAGTAGTATGACAGCTTGGGAGGCCAAAGAGACCCAGTACTTC.

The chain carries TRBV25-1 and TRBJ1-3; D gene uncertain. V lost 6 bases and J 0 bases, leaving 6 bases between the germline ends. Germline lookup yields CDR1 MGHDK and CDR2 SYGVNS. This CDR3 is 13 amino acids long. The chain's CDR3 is CASSPSSGNTIYF. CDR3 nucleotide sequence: TGTGCCAGCAGCCCGAGCTCTGGAAACACCATATATTTT. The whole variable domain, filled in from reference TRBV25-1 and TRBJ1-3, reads EADIYQTPRYLVIGTGKKITLECSQTMGHDKMYWYQQDPGMELHLIHYSYGVNSTEKGDLSSESTVSRIRTEHFPLTLESARPSHTSQYLCASSPSSGNTIYFGEGSWLTVV.

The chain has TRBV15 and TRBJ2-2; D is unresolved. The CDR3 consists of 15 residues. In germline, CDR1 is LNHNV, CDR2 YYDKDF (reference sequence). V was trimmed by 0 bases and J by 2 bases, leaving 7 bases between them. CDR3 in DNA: TGTGCCACCAGCAGAGATTCCAGAAACACCGGGGAGCTGTTTTTT. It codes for CATSRDSRNTGELFF.

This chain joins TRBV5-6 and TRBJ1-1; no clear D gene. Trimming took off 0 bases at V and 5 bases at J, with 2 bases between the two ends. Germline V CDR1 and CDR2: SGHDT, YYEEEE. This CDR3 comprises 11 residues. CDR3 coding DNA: TGTGCCAGCAGCTTGGCGACTGAAGCTTTCTTT. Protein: CASSLATEAFF.

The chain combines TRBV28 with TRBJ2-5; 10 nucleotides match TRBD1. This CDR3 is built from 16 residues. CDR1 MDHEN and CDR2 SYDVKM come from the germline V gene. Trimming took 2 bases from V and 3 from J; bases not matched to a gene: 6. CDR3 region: CASSLGTGTGEETQYF. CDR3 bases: TGTGCCAGCAGTTTAGGGACCGGGACAGGGGAAGAGACCCAGTACTTC.

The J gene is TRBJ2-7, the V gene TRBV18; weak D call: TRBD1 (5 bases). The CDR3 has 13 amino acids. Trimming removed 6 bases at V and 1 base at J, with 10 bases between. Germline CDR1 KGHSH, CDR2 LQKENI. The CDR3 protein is CASSPTGSYEQYF. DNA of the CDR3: TGTGCCAGCTCCCCAACAGGTTCCTACGAGCAGTACTTC.

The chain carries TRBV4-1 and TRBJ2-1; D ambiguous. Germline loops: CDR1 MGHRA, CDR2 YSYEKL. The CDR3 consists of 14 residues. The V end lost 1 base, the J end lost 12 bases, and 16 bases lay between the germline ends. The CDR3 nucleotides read TGCGCCAGCAGCCAAGGAGGTCTCCCCTTGGGGCAGTTCTTC. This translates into CASSQGGLPLGQFF.

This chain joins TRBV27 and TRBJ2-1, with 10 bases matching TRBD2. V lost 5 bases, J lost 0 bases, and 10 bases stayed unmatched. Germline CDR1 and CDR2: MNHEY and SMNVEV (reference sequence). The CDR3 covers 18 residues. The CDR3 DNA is TGTGCCAGCAGTCCCAGGACTAGCGGTCAGGTCTCCTACAATGAGCAGTTCTTC. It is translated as CASSPRTSGQVSYNEQFF.

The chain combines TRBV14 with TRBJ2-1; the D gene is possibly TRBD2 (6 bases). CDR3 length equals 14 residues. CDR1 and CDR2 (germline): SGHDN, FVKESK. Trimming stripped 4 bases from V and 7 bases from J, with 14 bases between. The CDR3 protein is CASSPLRLGNEQFF. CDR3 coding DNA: TGTGCCAGCAGCCCTCTAAGACTAGGGAATGAGCAGTTCTTC.

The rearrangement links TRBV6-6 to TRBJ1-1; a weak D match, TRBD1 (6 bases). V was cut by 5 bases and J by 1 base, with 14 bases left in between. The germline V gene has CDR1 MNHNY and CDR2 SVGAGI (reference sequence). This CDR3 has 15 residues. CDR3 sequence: CASSRTDSTNTEAFF. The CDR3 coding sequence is TGTGCCAGCAGTCGGACAGATTCAACGAACACTGAAGCTTTCTTT.